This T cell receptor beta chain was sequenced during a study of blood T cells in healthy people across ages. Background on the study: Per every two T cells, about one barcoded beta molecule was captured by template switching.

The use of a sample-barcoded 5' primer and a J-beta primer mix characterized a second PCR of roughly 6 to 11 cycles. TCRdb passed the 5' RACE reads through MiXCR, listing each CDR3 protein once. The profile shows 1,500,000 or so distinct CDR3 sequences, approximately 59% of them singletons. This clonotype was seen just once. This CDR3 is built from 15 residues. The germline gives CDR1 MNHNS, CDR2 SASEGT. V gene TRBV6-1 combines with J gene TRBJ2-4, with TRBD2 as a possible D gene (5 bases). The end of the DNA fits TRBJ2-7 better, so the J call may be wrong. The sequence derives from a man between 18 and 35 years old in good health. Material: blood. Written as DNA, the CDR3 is TGTGCCAGCAGTGCCGGACTGGCGAGCTCCTACGAGCAGTACTTC. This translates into CASSAGLASSYEQYF.